This TCR beta chain originates from a study of technical replicates of blood from a handful of donors. The assay was immunoSEQ multiplex PCR, and TCRdb's table has in-frame clones only and misses some. The table shows 60,000 to 75,000 clones, with about 97% occurring only once. The sequenced sample was T cells isolated from PBMCs. This TCR was recovered from a human donor in good health.

CDR3 sequence reads: CASSYPFGEVNEQYF. The CDR3 DNA reads TGTGCCAGCAGTTACCCTTTCGGTGAGGTCAACGAGCAGTACTTC. This chain uses TRBV6-6 with TRBJ2-7, with no clear D. The CDR3 contains 15 residues. Germline V gives CDR1 MNHNY, CDR2 SVGAGI (reference sequence). The V gene lost 2 bases and the J gene lost 5 bases, with 16 bases spanning the gap.